These T cell receptor beta chains were read from a single sample in a study of response to subunit inactivated influenza vaccine. One entry per CDR3 protein results from TCRdb running MiXCR on the RT-PCR reads. The sample consists of about 620,000 distinct CDR3 sequences, 10% to 15% of them appearing once. This sample comprised PBMCs from blood, obtained on the day of vaccination. Receptors were obtained from a man between 45 and 60 years old who received an inactivated influenza vaccine. Both conserved end residues are part of each CDR3. The order of the fields is V gene, clone size, D gene, J gene, CDR3 protein, CDR3 DNA. A D gene is named only where the DNA matches it firmly. For some rows the clone size is stated as once, few or many, or as a class when expanded; others skip it.

TRBV10-3	NA	TRBD1	TRBJ1-1	CAIRVGQGGTEAFF	TGTGCCATCAGAGTCGGACAGGGCGGGACTGAAGCTTTCTTT
TRBV5-5	NA	TRBD1	TRBJ2-2	CASSWGQGVNTGELFF	TGTGCCAGCAGCTGGGGACAGGGGGTAAACACCGGGGAGCTGTTTTTT
TRBV7-2	NA	NA	TRBJ2-6	CAGQGGSSGANVLTF	TGTGCCGGCCAAGGCGGCAGCTCTGGGGCCAACGTCCTGACTTTC
TRBV4-1	few	NA	TRBJ2-3	CASSQRAGSSDTQYF	TGCGCCAGCAGCCAACGGGCAGGGAGCTCAGATACGCAGTATTTT
TRBV20-1	many	NA	TRBJ2-2	CSVLGQTNTGELFF	TGCAGTGTTCTAGGACAGACGAACACCGGGGAGCTGTTTTTT
TRBV4-3	few	NA	TRBJ2-1	CASSQDWWGNEQFF	TGCGCCAGCAGCCAAGATTGGTGGGGAAATGAGCAGTTCTTC
TRBV4-1	few	NA	TRBJ2-1	CASSQLGPSSYNEQFF	TGCGCCAGCAGCCAATTAGGCCCTAGCTCCTACAATGAGCAGTTCTTC
TRBV5-6	NA	NA	TRBJ2-1	CASSPGRGQFF	TGTGCCAGCAGCCCGGGACGTGGGCAGTTCTTC
TRBV20-1	NA	NA	TRBJ1-1	CSASRGAKDTEAFF	TGCAGTGCGAGTAGGGGGGCGAAGGACACTGAAGCTTTCTTT
TRBV29-1	few	NA	TRBJ2-7	CSVVLRGSRLYEQYF	TGCAGCGTTGTTCTACGTGGGAGTAGGCTCTACGAGCAGTACTTC
TRBV10-3	NA	NA	TRBJ2-3	CAISESVSYTQYF	TGTGCCATCAGTGAGTCGGTCAGCTATACGCAGTATTTT
TRBV3-1	NA	TRBD2	TRBJ2-7	CASSFRTSDEQYF	TGTGCCAGCAGCTTCCGGACTAGCGACGAGCAGTACTTC
TRBV12-3/TRBV12-4	few	TRBD1	TRBJ1-5	CASRRQGAGNQPQHF	TGTGCCAGCAGACGTCAGGGGGCAGGCAATCAGCCCCAGCATTTT
TRBV5-1	many	TRBD2	TRBJ2-1	CASSAGTSGGYNEQFF	TGCGCCAGCAGCGCGGGGACTAGCGGGGGCTACAATGAGCAGTTCTTC
TRBV18	NA	NA	TRBJ2-3	CASSPLAATTTDTQYF	TGTGCCAGCTCACCACTGGCAGCGACAACCACAGATACGCAGTATTTT
TRBV10-3	NA	NA	TRBJ2-1	CAIISLGGSCNEQFF	TGTGCCATCATATCCCTCGGGGGCAGTTGCAATGAGCAGTTCTTC
TRBV30	few	TRBD1	TRBJ2-7	CAWSRQGLEQYF	TGTGCCTGGAGTCGACAGGGCCTCGAGCAGTACTTC
TRBV4-3	NA	NA	TRBJ2-7	CASSQERFTYEQYF	TGCGCCAGCAGCCAAGAAAGGTTTACCTACGAGCAGTACTTC
TRBV5-1	few	NA	TRBJ2-7	CASRPGLLDREQYF	TGCGCCAGCAGACCGGGACTCCTGGATCGCGAGCAGTACTTC
TRBV29-1	few	NA	TRBJ2-5	CSVSPFVASRQETQYF	TGCAGCGTGTCTCCCTTCGTAGCTAGCAGACAAGAGACCCAGTACTTC
TRBV29-1	NA	TRBD1	TRBJ2-5	CSGRDRGSQETQYF	TGCAGCGGTCGGGACAGGGGGTCCCAAGAGACCCAGTACTTC
TRBV12-3/TRBV12-4	few	NA	TRBJ1-5	CASSLKVMQPQHF	TGTGCCAGCAGTTTAAAGGTGATGCAGCCCCAGCATTTT
TRBV23-1	NA	TRBD1	TRBJ2-3	CASSPLGQGKTSVPDTQYF	TGTGCCAGCAGTCCACTCGGACAGGGCAAAACCTCAGTCCCAGATACGCAGTATTTT
TRBV28	NA	TRBD1	TRBJ2-5	CASSPGGIKETQYF	TGTGCCAGCAGTCCAGGGGGCATCAAAGAGACCCAGTACTTC
TRBV12-3/TRBV12-4	NA	NA	TRBJ1-5	CASSLLSGNQPQHF	TGTGCCAGCAGTTTACTCTCAGGGAACCAGCCCCAGCATTTT
TRBV3-1	many	NA	TRBJ1-5	CASSQGISNQPQHF	TGTGCCAGCAGCCAAGGTATTAGCAATCAGCCCCAGCATTTT
TRBV6-4	few	NA	TRBJ1-4	CASTKTGSNYRGKLFF	TGTGCCAGCACTAAAACAGGATCTAACTATCGGGGGAAACTGTTTTTT
TRBV4-1	few	TRBD2	TRBJ2-1	CASSQGPLAGGHEQFF	TGCGCCAGCAGCCAAGGACCACTAGCGGGGGGGCATGAGCAGTTCTTC
TRBV10-3	NA	TRBD1	TRBJ1-4	CAISDGGGNNEKLFF	TGTGCCATCAGTGATGGAGGGGGCAATAATGAAAAACTGTTTTTT
TRBV7-2	NA	TRBD1	TRBJ1-4	CASSSYRGPGEKLFF	TGTGCCAGCAGCTCGTACAGGGGGCCCGGGGAAAAACTGTTTTTT
TRBV7-6	many	NA	TRBJ2-7	CASSLDGVGEQYF	TGTGCCAGCAGCTTAGACGGGGTGGGCGAGCAGTACTTC
TRBV7-2	NA	NA	TRBJ2-7	CASSLNRNYEQYF	TGTGCCAGCAGCTTAAACCGAAACTACGAGCAGTACTTC
TRBV7-2	many	NA	TRBJ2-2	CASSSPVLTGELFF	TGTGCCAGCAGCTCCCCGGTCCTCACCGGGGAGCTGTTTTTT
TRBV4-1	NA	NA	TRBJ2-4	CASSQGREKNIQYF	TGCGCCAGCAGCCAAGGCAGAGAAAAAAACATTCAGTACTTC
TRBV14	few	TRBD2	TRBJ2-4	CASSQSRSLAGDIQYF	TGTGCCAGCAGCCAAAGTAGATCACTAGCGGGAGACATTCAGTACTTC
TRBV11-2	NA	NA	TRBJ1-2	CASSTHRANYGYTF	TGTGCCAGCAGCACCCACAGAGCTAACTATGGCTACACCTTC
TRBV7-9	few	NA	TRBJ2-7	CASSLVAHEQYF	TGTGCCAGCAGCTTAGTAGCGCACGAGCAGTACTTC
TRBV3-1	NA	NA	TRBJ2-4	CASSPGTKNIQYF	TGTGCCAGCAGCCCCGGGACCAAAAACATTCAGTACTTC
TRBV27	few	TRBD1	TRBJ2-1	CASRTGTGGATYNEQFF	TGTGCCAGCAGGACCGGGACAGGGGGCGCGACCTACAATGAGCAGTTCTTC
TRBV7-2	few	TRBD2	TRBJ2-1	CASSSLGTRMNDEQFF	TGTGCCAGCAGCTCACTAGGGACTAGGATGAACGATGAGCAGTTCTTC
TRBV18	few	TRBD2	TRBJ2-1	CASSNKLAGSANEQFF	TGTGCCAGCTCAAACAAACTAGCGGGATCTGCCAATGAGCAGTTCTTC
TRBV12-3/TRBV12-4	NA	NA	TRBJ1-5	CASSPRRGRNQPQHF	TGTGCCAGCAGTCCTAGACGGGGGAGGAATCAGCCCCAGCATTTT
TRBV4-3	few	NA	TRBJ1-4	CASRRTGNEKLFF	TGCGCCAGCAGACGAACGGGTAATGAAAAACTGTTTTTT
TRBV7-6	NA	NA	TRBJ2-7	CASSPHQGAGPYEQYF	TGTGCCAGCAGCCCGCACCAAGGGGCGGGTCCCTACGAGCAGTACTTC
TRBV20-1	few	NA	TRBJ2-5	CSAPGVQETQYF	TGCAGTGCTCCGGGGGTCCAAGAGACCCAGTACTTC
TRBV11-2	many	TRBD1	TRBJ2-2	CASSLVARGPFTGELFF	TGTGCCAGCAGCTTAGTGGCCAGGGGGCCGTTCACCGGGGAGCTGTTTTTT
TRBV20-1	NA	NA	TRBJ2-7	CSASRGAPVGEQYF	TGCAGTGCTAGCAGGGGTGCCCCGGTGGGCGAGCAGTACTTC
TRBV4-3	NA	NA	TRBJ1-4	CASSQVASVGGRNEKLFF	TGCGCCAGCAGCCAAGTGGCTTCCGTCGGAGGCCGTAATGAAAAACTGTTTTTT
TRBV20-1	few	TRBD2	TRBJ2-1	CSAGTSGRRGYNEQFF	TGCAGTGCTGGGACTAGCGGGAGAAGAGGGTACAATGAGCAGTTCTTC
TRBV7-6	NA	TRBD2	TRBJ2-1	CASSFFAGDLGDEQFF	TGTGCCAGCAGCTTTTTTGCGGGAGATTTGGGAGATGAGCAGTTCTTC
TRBV24-1	few	TRBD1	TRBJ1-5	CATSRTGGVQPQHF	TGTGCCACCAGTAGGACAGGGGGCGTTCAGCCCCAGCATTTT
TRBV7-9	NA	TRBD1	TRBJ2-5	CASSWRQGAETQYF	TGTGCCAGCAGCTGGAGACAGGGGGCGGAGACCCAGTACTTC
TRBV28	many	NA	TRBJ1-5	CASSLEHQPQHF	TGTGCCAGCAGTTTAGAGCATCAGCCCCAGCATTTT
TRBV7-8	few	NA	TRBJ2-7	CASSLEYPLPYEQYF	TGTGCCAGCAGCTTAGAGTATCCTCTACCTTACGAGCAGTACTTC